This TCR beta chain was captured in a study of blood T cells in healthy people across ages. The individuals who served as donors were healthy Caucasians living in Russia, aged roughly 6 to 90. There were at least 6 micrograms of total RNA extracted from every sample. The V and J ends lost 0 bases and 5 bases respectively, with 13 bases between them. There are 15 residues in the CDR3. CDR1 is KGHSH and CDR2 is LQKENI in the germline V gene. Primed by a sample-barcoded 5' primer and a J-beta primer mix, a second PCR proceeded for roughly 6 to 12 cycles. Each cDNA molecule received a tag from a template-switch adaptor that had 12 random nucleotides. TCRdb ran MiXCR on the 5' RACE reads and lists one entry per CDR3 protein. Seen here are roughly 1.4 million distinct CDR3 sequences, approximately 59% observed once, and the top ten hold 5.5% to 8%.

Sequences were obtained from blood. The origin of this receptor is a man younger than 35 in good health. The chain carries TRBV18 and TRBJ1-1; D might be TRBD1 (5 bases). This CDR3 reads CASSPPWGRRTEAFF. In DNA form, the CDR3 reads TGTGCCAGCTCACCACCATGGGGACGTAGGACTGAAGCTTTCTTT.